A single TCR beta chain is shown here with its context. No antigen is known for it. The data derive from a study of EBV T-cell therapy then PD-1 blockade in nasopharyngeal carcinoma. The table came from immunoSEQ multiplex PCR; TCRdb's copy has only in-frame clones and leaves some out. The table includes 19,000 or so clones, approximately 88% detected once. The sample's treatment: AdE1-LMPpoly-expanded autologous EBV-specific T-cell therapy followed by anti-PD-1 nivolumab. This receptor was identified in a man in his forties with nasopharyngeal carcinoma. The sequences come from CD8+ T cells from blood, collected at day 0 from a patient whose treatment included autologous EBV-specific T cells and nivolumab.

CDR3 protein: CATSERQTGGLYNEQFF. The CDR3 DNA is TGTGCCACCAGTGAACGCCAGACAGGGGGCCTCTACAATGAGCAGTTCTTC. This rearrangement joins TRBV24-1 to TRBJ2-1, with 10 bases identical to TRBD1. With V trimmed by 4 bases and J by 3 bases, 8 bases remained unmatched. CDR3 length equals 17 residues. Germline lookup yields CDR1 KGHDR and CDR2 SFDVKD.